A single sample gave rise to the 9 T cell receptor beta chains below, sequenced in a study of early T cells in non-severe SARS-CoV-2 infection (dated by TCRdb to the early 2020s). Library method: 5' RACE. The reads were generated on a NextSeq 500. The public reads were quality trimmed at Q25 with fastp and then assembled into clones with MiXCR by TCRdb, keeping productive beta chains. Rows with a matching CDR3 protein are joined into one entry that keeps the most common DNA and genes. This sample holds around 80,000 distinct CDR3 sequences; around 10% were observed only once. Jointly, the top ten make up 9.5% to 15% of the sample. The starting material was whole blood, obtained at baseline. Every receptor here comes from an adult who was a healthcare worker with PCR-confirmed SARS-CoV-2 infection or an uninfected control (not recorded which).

The CDR3 DNA is TGTGCCAGCAGCCCACGGTCCGATACGCAGTATTTT. As protein: CASSPRSDTQYF. The chain links TRBV12-3 or TRBV12-4 to TRBJ2-3; D uncertain. V shed 6 bases and J shed 6 bases, with 10 bases lying between them. CDR3 length equals 12 residues.

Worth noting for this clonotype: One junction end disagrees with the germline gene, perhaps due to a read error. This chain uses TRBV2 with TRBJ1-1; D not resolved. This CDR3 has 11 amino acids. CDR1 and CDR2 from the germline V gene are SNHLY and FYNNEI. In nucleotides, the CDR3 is TGTGCCAGCGGTGATTGGACTGAAGCTTTCTTT. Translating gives CASGDWTEAFF.

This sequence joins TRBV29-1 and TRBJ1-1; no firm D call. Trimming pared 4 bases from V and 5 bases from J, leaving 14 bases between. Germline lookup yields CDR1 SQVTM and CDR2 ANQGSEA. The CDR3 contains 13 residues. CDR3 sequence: CSVGINLGTEAFF. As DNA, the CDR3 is TGCAGCGTTGGAATAAACCTGGGGACTGAAGCTTTCTTT.

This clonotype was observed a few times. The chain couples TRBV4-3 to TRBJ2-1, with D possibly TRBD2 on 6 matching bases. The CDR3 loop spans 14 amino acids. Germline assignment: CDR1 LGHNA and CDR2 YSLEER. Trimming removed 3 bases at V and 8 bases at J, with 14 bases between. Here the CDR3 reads CASSHSNGGDEQFF. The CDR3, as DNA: TGCGCCAGCAGCCACTCCAACGGGGGTGATGAGCAGTTCTTC.

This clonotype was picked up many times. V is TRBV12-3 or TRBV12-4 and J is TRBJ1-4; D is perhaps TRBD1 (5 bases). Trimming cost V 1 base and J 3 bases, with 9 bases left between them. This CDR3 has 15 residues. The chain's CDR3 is CASSLVYRSNEKLFF. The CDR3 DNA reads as TGTGCCAGCAGTTTAGTTTACAGGTCTAATGAAAAACTGTTTTTT.

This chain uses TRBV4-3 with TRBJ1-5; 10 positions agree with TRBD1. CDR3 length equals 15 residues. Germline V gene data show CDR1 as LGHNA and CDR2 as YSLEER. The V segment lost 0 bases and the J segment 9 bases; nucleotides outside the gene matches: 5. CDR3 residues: CASSQDWGQGRPQHF. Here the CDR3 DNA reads TGCGCCAGCAGCCAAGATTGGGGACAGGGGCGGCCCCAGCATTTT.

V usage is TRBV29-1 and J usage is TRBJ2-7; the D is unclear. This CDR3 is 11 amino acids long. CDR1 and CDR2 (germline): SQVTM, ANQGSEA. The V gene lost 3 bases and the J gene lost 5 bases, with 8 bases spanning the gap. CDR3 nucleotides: TGCAGCGTTGAGTGGGCCCACGAGCAGTACTTC. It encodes CSVEWAHEQYF.

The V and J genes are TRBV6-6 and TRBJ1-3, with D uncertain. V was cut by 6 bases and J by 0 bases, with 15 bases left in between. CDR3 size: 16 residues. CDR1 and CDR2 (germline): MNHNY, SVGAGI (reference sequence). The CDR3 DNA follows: TGTGCCAGCAGCCGTCCCCTAAAAAGCTCTGGAAACACCATATATTTT. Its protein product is CASSRPLKSSGNTIYF.

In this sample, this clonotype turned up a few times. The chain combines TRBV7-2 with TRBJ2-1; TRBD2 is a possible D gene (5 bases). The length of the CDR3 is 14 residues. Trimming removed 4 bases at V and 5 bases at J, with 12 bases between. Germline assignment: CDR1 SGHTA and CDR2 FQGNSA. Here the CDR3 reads CASSSPAGNNEQFF. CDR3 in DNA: TGTGCCAGCAGCTCCCCAGCCGGGAACAATGAGCAGTTCTTC.